This TCR beta chain was captured in a study of blood T cell repertoires in COVID-19. In the study overall: The United States, Italy and Spain provided the acute and convalescent COVID-19 samples. Sample material is recorded as cDNA or gDNA derived from T cells, B-cell-depleted T cells, or PBMCs.

Authors' methods: Reference gene primer amplification in the assay estimated nucleated cell counts. Clones were sequenced by immunoSEQ multiplex PCR, and TCRdb holds only the in-frame ones, with some missing. V, J and clone size reflect that table, while D and trimming were determined from the DNA. The sample yields roughly 140,000 clones, about 87% seen once. The receptor comes from a human donor in a cohort sampled during active COVID-19. Source material: peripheral blood.

The CDR3 here is CASSLRLAHTSGEQFF. The CDR3 coding sequence is TGTGCCAGCAGCCTCCGACTAGCCCACACCAGCGGTGAGCAGTTCTTC. The chain has TRBV9 and TRBJ2-1; 7 bases line up with TRBD2. This CDR3 spans 16 amino acids. V shed 4 bases and J 9 bases; nucleotides not matched to a gene: 16. Germline CDR1 SGDLS, CDR2 YYNGEE.